This T cell receptor (beta chain) was sequenced during a study of cytotoxic CD8 clonotypes in ibrutinib-treated CLL. Study-wide results and limits: Measured clonality at baseline was greater than in age-matched healthy donors and tracked with circulating CD8+ T-cell counts.

On this clone itself: As yet, its antigen is unknown.

Generated by immunoSEQ multiplex PCR, the TCRdb table keeps only in-frame clones and is missing some. The table lists 35,000 or so clones, over 55% of them singletons. Investigators sourced around 1.9 micrograms of genomic DNA from cryopreserved PBMCs for TCR beta libraries. With 4 bases clipped from V and 4 bases from J, the junction kept 10 bases outside the gene matches. CDR1 and CDR2 (germline): SGHDT, YYEEEE. The CDR3 length is 16 residues. The chain recombines TRBV5-6 with TRBJ2-3; 9 bases fit TRBD1. This specimen consisted of PBMCs, obtained at disease progression, from a patient treated with ibrutinib. The sequence derives from a human donor with chronic lymphocytic leukemia. CDR3 residues: CASSGKGQGTPDTQYF. In nucleotides, the CDR3 is TGTGCCAGCAGCGGAAAGGGACAGGGAACCCCAGATACGCAGTATTTT.